This T cell receptor (beta chain) was recorded in a study of T cells in Graves' hyperthyroidism and ophthalmopathy. Each ophthalmopathy patient scored at least 3 on the Clinical Activity Score and at least 4 on NOSPECS grade, with duration under 3 months. Patients were excluded because of uncontrolled infection, other autoimmune disease, pregnancy or lactation. Findings and caveats of the study: A model built on 13 V-J features separated ophthalmopathy from stable hyperthyroidism. Most thyroid clonotypes with frequency above 0.001 were detected in blood.

Template material for amplifying TCR beta CDR3 regions consisted of RNA transcripts. HTBI primers were used for first-round RT-PCR of the TCR CDR3. TCRdb re-called the multiplex PCR reads through MiXCR, storing one row per CDR3 protein. This table has around 620,000 distinct CDR3 sequences, 11% to 15% appearing once. CDR3 length: 16 amino acids. Trimming shortened V by 2 bases and J by 2 bases, and 15 bases separated the two germline ends. Germline V gene data show CDR1 as PRHDT and CDR2 as FYEKMQ (reference sequence). This clonotype was counted at least ten times. Its antigen is as yet unknown. This sequence joins TRBV13 and TRBJ2-5; the D gene is possibly TRBD2 (5 bases). The sequence was obtained from a young woman with Graves' ophthalmopathy. Material: blood. Here the CDR3 DNA reads TGTGCCAGCAGCTTAAGGGAACTAGATCCGCAAGAGACCCAGTACTTC. Its protein is CASSLRELDPQETQYF.